This entry is about one T cell receptor (beta chain). Sequenced by immunoSEQ multiplex PCR; TCRdb stores in-frame clones only, minus some. The data hold about 110,000 clones, with roughly 90% observed a single time. This sample was included in a study of PD-1 blockade in classical Hodgkin lymphoma. This CDR3 region has 14 residues. J lost 6 bases, V lost 2 bases, and 8 bases had no gene match. The germline V gene encodes CDR1 SGHNT and CDR2 YYREEE (reference sequence). Documented time point: cycle 4 day 1 (C4D1), after six to seven weeks of nivolumab. Each of the patients experienced relapse following autologous stem cell transplantation, and their brentuximab vedotin exposure differed.

This clonotype originated in a human donor with classical Hodgkin lymphoma. This sample comprised peripheral blood mononuclear cells (PBMCs), obtained before the fourth cycle of nivolumab. The chain joins TRBV5-4 to TRBJ2-7, with 7 nucleotides matching TRBD2. The CDR3, as DNA: TGTGCCAGCAGCTTAGGAACTAGCGCGTTCGAGCAGTACTTC. Its translation: CASSLGTSAFEQYF.